The clone carrying this T cell receptor beta chain has a handful of counts. This record belongs to a study of TIL therapy for anti-PD-1-resistant metastatic lung cancer. On the study more broadly: Tumor harvest preceded PD-1/PD-L1 blockade, followed by nivolumab treatment. Median patient age was approximately 58, ranging about 38-75 years. Half of patients were current or former smokers. Median tumor mutation burden was 1.5 mutations per megabase.

This was the immunoSEQ v3 assay. The assay was immunoSEQ multiplex PCR, and TCRdb's table has in-frame clones only and misses some. The sample carries 55,000 to 65,000 clones, about 69% recorded once. This CDR3 has 17 residues. V shed 1 base, J shed 1 base, and the junction held 7 bases outside the gene matches. CDR1 and CDR2 from the germline V gene are SGHKS and YYEKEE (reference sequence). Time point given: pre-treatment sample, taken before nivolumab and TIL therapy. The chain links TRBV5-5 to TRBJ1-1; 10 bases agree with TRBD1. This sequence was found in a person aged 25-80 years with non-small cell lung cancer. The input for sequencing was blood, taken at baseline. The CDR3 region is CASSLRRQGAGNTEAFF. CDR3 bases: TGTGCCAGCAGCTTGAGGAGACAGGGGGCAGGGAACACTGAAGCTTTCTTT.